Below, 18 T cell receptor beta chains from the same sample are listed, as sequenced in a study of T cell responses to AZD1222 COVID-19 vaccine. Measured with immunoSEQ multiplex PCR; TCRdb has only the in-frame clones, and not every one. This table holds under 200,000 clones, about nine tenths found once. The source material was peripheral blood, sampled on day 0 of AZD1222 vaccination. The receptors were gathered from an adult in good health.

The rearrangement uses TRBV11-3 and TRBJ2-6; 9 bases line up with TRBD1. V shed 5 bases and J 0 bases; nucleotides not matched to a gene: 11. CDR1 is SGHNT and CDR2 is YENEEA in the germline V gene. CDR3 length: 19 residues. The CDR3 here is CASSPGGTGKVSGANVLTF. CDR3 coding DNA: TGTGCCAGCAGCCCTGGTGGGACAGGGAAAGTCTCTGGGGCCAACGTCCTGACTTTC.

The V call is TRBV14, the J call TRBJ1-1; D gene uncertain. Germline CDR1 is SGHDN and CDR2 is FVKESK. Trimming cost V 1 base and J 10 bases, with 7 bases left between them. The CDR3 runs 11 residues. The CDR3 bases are TGTGCCAGCAGCCAAGTAGGAACAGCTTTCTTT. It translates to CASSQVGTAFF.

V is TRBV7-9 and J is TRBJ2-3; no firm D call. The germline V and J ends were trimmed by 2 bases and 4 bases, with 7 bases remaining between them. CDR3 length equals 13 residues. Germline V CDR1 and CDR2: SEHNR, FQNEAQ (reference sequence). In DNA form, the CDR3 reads TGTGCCAGCAGCTTACATGCTGCAGATACGCAGTATTTT. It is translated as CASSLHAADTQYF.

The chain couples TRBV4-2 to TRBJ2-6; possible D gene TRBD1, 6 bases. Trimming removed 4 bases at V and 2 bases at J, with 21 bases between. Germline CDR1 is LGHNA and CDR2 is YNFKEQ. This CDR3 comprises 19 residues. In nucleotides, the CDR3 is TGTGCCAGCAGCCGGGGGCGTCTGAGGACATCGGCTGGGGCCAACGTCCTGACTTTC. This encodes CASSRGRLRTSAGANVLTF.

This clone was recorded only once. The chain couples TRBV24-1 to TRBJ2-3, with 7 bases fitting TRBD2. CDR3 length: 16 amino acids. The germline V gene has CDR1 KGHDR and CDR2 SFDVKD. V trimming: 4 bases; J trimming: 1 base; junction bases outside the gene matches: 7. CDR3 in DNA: TGTGCCACCAGTGACCAATCAGGGAGGGGCACAGATACGCAGTATTTT. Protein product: CATSDQSGRGTDTQYF.

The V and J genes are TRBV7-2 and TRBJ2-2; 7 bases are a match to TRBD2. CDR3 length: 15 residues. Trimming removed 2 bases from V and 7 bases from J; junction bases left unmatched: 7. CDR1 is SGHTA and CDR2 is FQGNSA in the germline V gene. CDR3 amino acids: CASSLIFGGYGELFF. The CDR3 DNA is TGTGCCAGCAGCTTAATCTTCGGGGGGTACGGGGAGCTGTTTTTT.

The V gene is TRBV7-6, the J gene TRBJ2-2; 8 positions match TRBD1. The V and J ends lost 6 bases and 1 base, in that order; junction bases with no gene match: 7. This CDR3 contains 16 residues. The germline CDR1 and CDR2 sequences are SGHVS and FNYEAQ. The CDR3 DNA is TGTGCCAGCAGACTTTCGGGGACAGGGAACACCGGGGAGCTGTTTTTT. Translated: CASRLSGTGNTGELFF.

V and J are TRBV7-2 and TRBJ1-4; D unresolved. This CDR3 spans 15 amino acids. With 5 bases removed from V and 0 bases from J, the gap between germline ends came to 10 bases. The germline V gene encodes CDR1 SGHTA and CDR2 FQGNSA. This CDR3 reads CASSLLGATNEKLFF. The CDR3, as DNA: TGTGCCAGCAGCCTCTTAGGCGCAACTAATGAAAAACTGTTTTTT.

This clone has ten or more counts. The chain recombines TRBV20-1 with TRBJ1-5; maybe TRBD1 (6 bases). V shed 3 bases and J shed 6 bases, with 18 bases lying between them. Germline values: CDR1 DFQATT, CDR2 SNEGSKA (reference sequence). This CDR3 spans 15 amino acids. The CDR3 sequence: CSASGGAIESQPQHF. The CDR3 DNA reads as TGCAGTGCTAGTGGGGGGGCCATCGAGAGTCAGCCCCAGCATTTT.

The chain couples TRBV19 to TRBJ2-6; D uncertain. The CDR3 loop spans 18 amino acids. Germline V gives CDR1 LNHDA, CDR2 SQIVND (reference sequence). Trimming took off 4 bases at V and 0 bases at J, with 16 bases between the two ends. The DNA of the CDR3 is TGTGCCAGTAGTAGGGGTAGACCCAGCAACTCTGGGGCCAACGTCCTGACTTTC. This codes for CASSRGRPSNSGANVLTF.

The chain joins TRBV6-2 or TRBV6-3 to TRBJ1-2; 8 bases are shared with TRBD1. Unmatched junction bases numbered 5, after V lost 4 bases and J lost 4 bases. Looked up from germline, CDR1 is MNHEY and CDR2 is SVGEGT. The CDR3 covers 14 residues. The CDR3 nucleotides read TGTGCCAGCAGTTTTCAGGGGGCTGGCTATGGCTACACCTTC. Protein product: CASSFQGAGYGYTF.

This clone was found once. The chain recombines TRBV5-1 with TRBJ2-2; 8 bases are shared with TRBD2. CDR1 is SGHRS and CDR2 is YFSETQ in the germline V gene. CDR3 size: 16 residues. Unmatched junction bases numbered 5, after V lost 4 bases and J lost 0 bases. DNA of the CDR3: TGCGCCAGCAGCCCCCAAGCGGGGGCGAACACCGGGGAGCTGTTTTTT. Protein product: CASSPQAGANTGELFF.

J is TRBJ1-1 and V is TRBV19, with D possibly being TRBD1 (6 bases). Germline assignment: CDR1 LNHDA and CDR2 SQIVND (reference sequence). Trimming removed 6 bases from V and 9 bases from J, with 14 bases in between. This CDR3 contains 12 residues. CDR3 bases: TGTGCCAGTAGCCTCCGGGACACCAAAGCTTTCTTT. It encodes CASSLRDTKAFF.

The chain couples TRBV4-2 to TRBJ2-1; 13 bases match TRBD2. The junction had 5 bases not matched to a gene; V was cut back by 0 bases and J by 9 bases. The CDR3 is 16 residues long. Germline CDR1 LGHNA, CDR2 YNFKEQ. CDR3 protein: CASSQELLAGGPEQFF. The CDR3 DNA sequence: TGTGCCAGCAGCCAAGAATTACTAGCGGGGGGGCCTGAGCAGTTCTTC.

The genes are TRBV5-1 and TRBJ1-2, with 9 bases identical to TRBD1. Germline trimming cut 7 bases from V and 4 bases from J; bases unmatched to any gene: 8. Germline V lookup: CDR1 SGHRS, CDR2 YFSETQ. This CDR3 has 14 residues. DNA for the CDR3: TGCGCCAGCTGGACAGGGGAGGTGGGCTATGGCTACACCTTC. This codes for CASWTGEVGYGYTF.

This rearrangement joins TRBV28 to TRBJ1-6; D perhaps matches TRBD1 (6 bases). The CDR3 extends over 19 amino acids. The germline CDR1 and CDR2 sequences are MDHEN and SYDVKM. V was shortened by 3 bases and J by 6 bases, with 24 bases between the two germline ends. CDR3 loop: CASSFGRRRTGSINSPLHF. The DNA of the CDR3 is TGTGCCAGCAGTTTTGGTAGAAGGCGTACAGGGTCGATTAATTCACCCCTCCACTTT.

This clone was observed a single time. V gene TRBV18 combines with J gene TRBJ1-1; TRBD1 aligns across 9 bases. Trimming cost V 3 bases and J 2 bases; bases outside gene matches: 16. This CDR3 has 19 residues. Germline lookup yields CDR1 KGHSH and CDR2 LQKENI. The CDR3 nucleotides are TGTGCCAGCTCACCGTATGCCGGGACAGGGCGAACAGGAAACACTGAAGCTTTCTTT. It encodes CASSPYAGTGRTGNTEAFF.

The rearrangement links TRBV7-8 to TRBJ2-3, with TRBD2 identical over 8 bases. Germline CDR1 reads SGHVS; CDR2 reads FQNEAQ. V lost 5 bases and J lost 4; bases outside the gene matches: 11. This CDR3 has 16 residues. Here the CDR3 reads CASSPGGSGAPDTQYF. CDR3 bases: TGTGCCAGCAGCCCAGGAGGTAGCGGGGCCCCAGATACGCAGTATTTT.